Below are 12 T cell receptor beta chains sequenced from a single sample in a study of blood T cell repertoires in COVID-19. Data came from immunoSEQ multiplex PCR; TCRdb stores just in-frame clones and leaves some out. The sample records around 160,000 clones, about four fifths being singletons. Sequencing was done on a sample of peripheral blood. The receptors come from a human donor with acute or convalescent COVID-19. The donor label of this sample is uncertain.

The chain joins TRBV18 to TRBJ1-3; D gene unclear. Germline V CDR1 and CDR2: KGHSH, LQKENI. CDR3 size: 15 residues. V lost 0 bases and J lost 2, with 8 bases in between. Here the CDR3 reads CASSPPPVTGNTIYF. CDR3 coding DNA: TGTGCCAGCTCACCACCCCCCGTAACTGGAAACACCATATATTTT.

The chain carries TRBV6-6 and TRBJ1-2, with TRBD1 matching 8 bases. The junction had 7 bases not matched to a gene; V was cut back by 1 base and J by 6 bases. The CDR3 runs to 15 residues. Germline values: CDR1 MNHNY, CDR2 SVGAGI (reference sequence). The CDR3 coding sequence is TGTGCCAGCAGTTACTTACACCAGGGGGCCGATGGCTACACCTTC. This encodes CASSYLHQGADGYTF.

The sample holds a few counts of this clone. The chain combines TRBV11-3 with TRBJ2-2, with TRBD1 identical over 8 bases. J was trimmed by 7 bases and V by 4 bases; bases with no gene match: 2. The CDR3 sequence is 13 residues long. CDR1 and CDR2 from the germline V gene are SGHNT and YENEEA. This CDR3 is CASSWTGSGELFF. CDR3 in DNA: TGTGCCAGCAGCTGGACAGGGAGCGGGGAGCTGTTTTTT.

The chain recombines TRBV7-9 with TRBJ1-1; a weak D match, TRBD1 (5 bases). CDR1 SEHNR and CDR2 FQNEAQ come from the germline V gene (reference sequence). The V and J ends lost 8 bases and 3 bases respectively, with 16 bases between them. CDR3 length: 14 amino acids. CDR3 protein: CASRPQATYTEAFF. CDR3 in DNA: TGTGCCAGCCGTCCACAGGCCACTTACACTGAAGCTTTCTTT.

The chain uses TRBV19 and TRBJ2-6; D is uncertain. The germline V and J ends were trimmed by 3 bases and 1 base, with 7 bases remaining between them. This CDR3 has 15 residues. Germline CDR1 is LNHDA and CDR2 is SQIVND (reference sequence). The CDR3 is CASSIGGSGANVLTF. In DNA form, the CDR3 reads TGTGCCAGTAGTATCGGCGGTTCTGGGGCCAACGTCCTGACTTTC.

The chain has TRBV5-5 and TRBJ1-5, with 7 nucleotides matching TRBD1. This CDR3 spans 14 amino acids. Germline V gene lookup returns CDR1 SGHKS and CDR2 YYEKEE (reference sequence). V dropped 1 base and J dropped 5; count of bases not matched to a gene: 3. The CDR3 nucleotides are TGTGCCAGCAGCTTGCGGCAGGGGGATCAGCCCCAGCATTTT. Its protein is CASSLRQGDQPQHF.

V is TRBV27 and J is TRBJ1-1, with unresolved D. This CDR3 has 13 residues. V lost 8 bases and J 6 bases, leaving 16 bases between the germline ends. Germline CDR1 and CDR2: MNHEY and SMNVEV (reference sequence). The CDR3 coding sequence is TGTGCCAGCGGACGGGTCCACGGGGCTGAAGCTTTCTTT. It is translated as CASGRVHGAEAFF.

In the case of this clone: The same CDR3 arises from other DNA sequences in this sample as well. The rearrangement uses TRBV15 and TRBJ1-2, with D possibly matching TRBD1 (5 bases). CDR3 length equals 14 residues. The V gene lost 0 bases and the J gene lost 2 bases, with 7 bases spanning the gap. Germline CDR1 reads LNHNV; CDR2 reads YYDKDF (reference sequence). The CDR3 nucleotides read TGTGCCACCAGCAGAGATAGGGGCAACTATGGCTACACCTTC. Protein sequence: CATSRDRGNYGYTF. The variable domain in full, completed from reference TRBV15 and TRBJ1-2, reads DAMVIQNPRYQVTQFGKPVTLSCSQTLNHNVMYWYQQKSSQAPKLLFHYYDKDFNNEADTPDNFQSRRPNTSFCFLDIRSPGLGDTAMYLCATSRDRGNYGYTFGSGTRLTVV.

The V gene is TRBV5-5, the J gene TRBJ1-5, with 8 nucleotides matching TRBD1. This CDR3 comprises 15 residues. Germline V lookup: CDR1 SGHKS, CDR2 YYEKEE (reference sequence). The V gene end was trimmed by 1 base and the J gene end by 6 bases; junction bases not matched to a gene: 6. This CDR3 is CASSLTGGASQPQHF. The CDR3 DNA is TGTGCCAGCAGCTTGACAGGGGGAGCCAGTCAGCCCCAGCATTTT.

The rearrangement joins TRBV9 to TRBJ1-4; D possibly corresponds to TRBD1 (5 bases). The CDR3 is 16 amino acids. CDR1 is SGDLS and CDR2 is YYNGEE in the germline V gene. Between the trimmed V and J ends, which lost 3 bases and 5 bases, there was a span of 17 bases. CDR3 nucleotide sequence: TGTGCCAGCAGCGGGCGGGACGCCTTACAAAATGAAAAACTGTTTTTT. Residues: CASSGRDALQNEKLFF.

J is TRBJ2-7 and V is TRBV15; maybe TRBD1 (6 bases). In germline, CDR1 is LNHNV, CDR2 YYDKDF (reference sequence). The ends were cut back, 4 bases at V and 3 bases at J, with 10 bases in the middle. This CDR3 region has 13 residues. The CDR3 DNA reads TGTGCCACCAGCATTCGAGGGGGCTACGAGCAGTACGTC. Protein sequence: CATSIRGGYEQYV.

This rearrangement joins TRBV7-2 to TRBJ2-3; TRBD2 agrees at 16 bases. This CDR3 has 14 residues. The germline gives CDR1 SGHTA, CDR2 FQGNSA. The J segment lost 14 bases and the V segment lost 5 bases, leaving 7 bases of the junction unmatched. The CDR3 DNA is TGTGCCAGCAGCCCGGGACTAGCGGGGGGGCACCCGTATTTT. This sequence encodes CASSPGLAGGHPYF.